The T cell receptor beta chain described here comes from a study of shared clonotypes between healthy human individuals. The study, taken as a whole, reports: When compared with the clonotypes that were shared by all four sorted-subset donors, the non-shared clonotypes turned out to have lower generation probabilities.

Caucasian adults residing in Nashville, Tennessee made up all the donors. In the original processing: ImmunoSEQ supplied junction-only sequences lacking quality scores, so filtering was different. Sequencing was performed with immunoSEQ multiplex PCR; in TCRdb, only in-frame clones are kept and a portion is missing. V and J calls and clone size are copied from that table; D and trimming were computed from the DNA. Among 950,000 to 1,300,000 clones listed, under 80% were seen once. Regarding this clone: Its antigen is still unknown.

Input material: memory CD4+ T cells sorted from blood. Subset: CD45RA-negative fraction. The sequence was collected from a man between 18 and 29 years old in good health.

CDR3 coding DNA: TGTGCCAGCAGCCAAGACAGGGTTAGCAATCAGCCCCAGCATTTT. It codes for CASSQDRVSNQPQHF. The chain employs TRBV7-9 and TRBJ1-5; 7 bases are a match to TRBD1. The CDR3 spans 15 residues. Losses at the gene ends were 5 bases for V and 0 bases for J; bases not matched to a gene: 4. Germline CDR1 is SEHNR and CDR2 is FQNEAQ (reference sequence).